A single sample gave rise to the 21 T cell receptor beta chains below, sequenced in a study of OX40 agonist ivuxolimab in advanced cancers. Data came from immunoSEQ multiplex PCR; TCRdb stores just in-frame clones and leaves some out. Of about 100,000 clones in the sample, approximately 90% were seen once. The sequenced sample was CD4+ or CD8+ T cells sorted from blood, obtained in a trial of the OX40 agonist ivuxolimab. These receptors originate from an adult with an advanced solid tumor such as melanoma, head and neck, liver or kidney cancer.

The CDR3 protein is CASSEAGPGTNLGDTQYF. The DNA of the CDR3 is TGCGCCAGCAGCGAAGCCGGCCCCGGGACTAATTTGGGGGATACGCAGTATTTT. This chain uses TRBV10-1 with TRBJ2-3, with 7 nucleotides matching TRBD2. Germline lookup yields CDR1 WNHNN and CDR2 SYGVQD (reference sequence). V was pared by 6 bases and J by 6 bases, with 21 bases of the junction left unmatched. This CDR3 contains 18 residues.

This chain links TRBV7-9 with TRBJ2-5; D remains ambiguous. Trimming cost V 5 bases and J 1 base, with 17 bases left between them. The germline V gene has CDR1 SEHNR and CDR2 FQNEAQ (reference sequence). There are 16 residues in the CDR3. CDR3 coding DNA: TGTGCCAGCAGCAAATCCGGATCACCAACCCAAGAGACCCAGTACTTC. Its protein product is CASSKSGSPTQETQYF.

V is TRBV7-2 and J is TRBJ2-3; D may be TRBD1 (7 bases). The V gene lost 4 bases and the J gene lost 4 bases, with 12 bases spanning the gap. The CDR3 is 14 amino acids. CDR1 and CDR2 from the germline V gene are SGHTA and FQGNSA. CDR3 residues: CASSSRRGPDTQYF. The CDR3 DNA is TGTGCCAGCAGCTCCAGGAGGGGGCCAGATACGCAGTATTTT.

The V and J genes are TRBV5-8 and TRBJ1-1, with 7 bases aligning to TRBD1. Germline-derived CDR1 and CDR2 are SGHTS and YDEGEE. The CDR3 extends over 14 amino acids. Trimming took 4 bases from V and 0 from J; bases not matched to a gene: 3. The CDR3 spells CASSRGTVNTEAFF. CDR3 DNA sequence: TGTGCCAGCAGCCGAGGGACAGTGAACACTGAAGCTTTCTTT.

The J gene is TRBJ2-1, the V gene TRBV15; D is unresolved. V gave up 0 bases and J gave up 0 bases, with 6 bases separating them. Germline-derived CDR1 and CDR2 are LNHNV and YYDKDF (reference sequence). The CDR3 runs 15 residues. This CDR3 reads CATSRDRASYNEQFF. The CDR3 DNA follows: TGTGCCACCAGCAGAGATCGGGCCTCCTACAATGAGCAGTTCTTC. The full variable domain, in which reference TRBV15 and TRBJ2-1 provide the parts outside the CDR3, is DAMVIQNPRYQVTQFGKPVTLSCSQTLNHNVMYWYQQKSSQAPKLLFHYYDKDFNNEADTPDNFQSRRPNTSFCFLDIRSPGLGDTAMYLCATSRDRASYNEQFFGPGTRLTVL.

The V call is TRBV25-1, the J call TRBJ1-6; D is unresolved. V lost 5 bases, J lost 4 bases, and 9 bases lay in between. In germline, CDR1 is MGHDK, CDR2 SYGVNS. CDR3 size: 14 residues. The CDR3 is CASSPPEYNSPLHF. CDR3 DNA sequence: TGTGCCAGCAGTCCCCCGGAATATAATTCACCCCTCCACTTT.

J is TRBJ2-3 and V is TRBV7-2; D might be TRBD2 (6 bases). V lost 6 bases, J lost 0 bases, and 13 bases lay in between. The length of the CDR3 is 15 residues. Germline V gene data show CDR1 as SGHTA and CDR2 as FQGNSA. The chain's CDR3 is CASRTLAKSTDTQYF. CDR3 in DNA: TGTGCCAGCAGGACTCTAGCGAAAAGCACAGATACGCAGTATTTT.

This chain connects TRBV7-9 to TRBJ2-5; TRBD1 matches 8 bases. The germline V gene has CDR1 SEHNR and CDR2 FQNEAQ (reference sequence). The CDR3 extends over 15 amino acids. V dropped 3 bases and J dropped 1; count of bases not matched to a gene: 4. DNA for the CDR3: TGTGCCAGCAGCTTCGGGACAGGCGTCCAAGAGACCCAGTACTTC. Translation gives CASSFGTGVQETQYF. Variable domain in full (rest from reference TRBV7-9 and TRBJ2-5): DTGVSQNPRHKITKRGQNVTFRCDPISEHNRLYWYRQTLGQGPEFLTYFQNEAQLEKSRLLSDRFSAERPKGSFSTLEIQRTEQGDSAMYLCASSFGTGVQETQYFGPGTRLLVL.

The J gene is TRBJ2-7, the V gene TRBV7-9; weak D call: TRBD2 (5 bases). Germline V lookup: CDR1 SEHNR, CDR2 FQNEAQ (reference sequence). This CDR3 is built from 15 residues. V was clipped by 5 bases and J by 1 base, with 15 bases between them. CDR3 sequence (DNA): TGTGCCAGCAGCCCGGACGCGGGCCGGTCCTACGAGCAGTACTTC. It codes for CASSPDAGRSYEQYF.

This chain joins TRBV9 and TRBJ2-1; 8 bases are a match to TRBD1. The CDR3 loop spans 14 amino acids. Germline CDR1 and CDR2: SGDLS and YYNGEE. J gave up 6 bases and V 2 bases, and 4 bases lay outside the gene matches. Written as DNA, the CDR3 is TGTGCCAGCAGCGTGTTTCAGGGGGCCAATGAGCAGTTCTTC. It specifies CASSVFQGANEQFF.

This chain joins TRBV15 and TRBJ2-2; 14 bases are a match to TRBD2. Germline trimming cut 2 bases from V and 6 bases from J; bases unmatched to any gene: 23. Germline V gene sequence: CDR1 LNHNV, CDR2 YYDKDF (reference sequence). There are 23 residues in the CDR3. For the CDR3, the DNA is TGTGCCACCAGCAGAACTTCCCCGGGACTAGCGGGAGACCTGAGAAGTCTTTCCGGGGAGCTGTTTTTT. Amino acids: CATSRTSPGLAGDLRSLSGELFF.

This clone is a singleton in its sample. The chain carries TRBV6-1 and TRBJ2-5; the match to TRBD2 covers 8 bases. Unmatched junction bases numbered 7, after V lost 2 bases and J lost 5 bases. Germline lookup yields CDR1 MNHNS and CDR2 SASEGT. This CDR3 has 15 residues. As DNA, the CDR3 is TGTGCCAGCAGTGAACGCCCAGCGGGAGACGAGACCCAGTACTTC. This translates into CASSERPAGDETQYF.

The V gene is TRBV6-7, the J gene TRBJ2-3; D tentatively reads TRBD1 or TRBD2 (5 bases each). TRBV6-7 is flagged as an ORF with uncertain function. This CDR3 region has 14 residues. The V end lost 5 bases, the J end lost 1 base, and 10 bases lay between the germline ends. For the CDR3, the DNA is TGTGCCAGCAGTATACGGGGACGCACAGATACGCAGTATTTT. Encoded protein: CASSIRGRTDTQYF.

V is TRBV6-5 and J is TRBJ1-2; D might be TRBD1 (6 bases). Per the germline V gene, CDR1 is MNHEY and CDR2 is SVGAGI. The CDR3 loop spans 15 amino acids. Trimming pared 4 bases from V and 0 bases from J, leaving 12 bases between. This CDR3 is CASSSLDSANYGYTF. The CDR3 DNA reads as TGTGCCAGCAGTTCCCTGGACAGTGCTAACTATGGCTACACCTTC.

The CDR3 nucleotides are TGTGCCAGCAGCTACAGGGGTCCCTACGAGCAGTACTTC. Its translation is CASSYRGPYEQYF. The chain links TRBV11-1 to TRBJ2-7; TRBD1 aligns across 7 bases. CDR1 is SGHAT, CDR2 FQDESV, per germline (reference sequence). Trimming at V came to 4 bases and at J to 2 bases, leaving 2 bases not matched to a gene. This CDR3 spans 13 amino acids.

The genes are TRBV27 and TRBJ1-4; no clear D gene. The CDR3 contains 12 residues. Germline CDR1 is MNHEY and CDR2 is SMNVEV (reference sequence). Between the trimmed V and J ends, which lost 1 base and 7 bases, there was a span of 4 bases. The CDR3 DNA sequence: TGTGCCAGCAGTTTATTAGGTGAAAAACTGTTTTTT. This encodes CASSLLGEKLFF. The complete variable domain, with remaining parts taken from reference TRBV27 and TRBJ1-4, reads EAQVTQNPRYLITVTGKKLTVTCSQNMNHEYMSWYRQDPGLGLRQIYYSMNVEVTDKGDVPEGYKVSRKEKRNFPLILESPSPNQTSLYFCASSLLGEKLFFGSGTQLSVL.

The chain is built from TRBV29-1 and TRBJ1-2; 7 nucleotides align to TRBD1. Germline V lookup: CDR1 SQVTM, CDR2 ANQGSEA. Trimming cost V 4 bases and J 3 bases; bases outside gene matches: 5. The CDR3 runs 13 residues. The chain's CDR3 is CSVGATGHYGYTF. The CDR3 coding sequence is TGCAGCGTTGGTGCGACAGGGCACTATGGCTACACCTTC.

The genes are TRBV28 and TRBJ1-2; a possible D gene is TRBD1 (5 bases). This CDR3 comprises 14 residues. The germline CDR1 and CDR2 sequences are MDHEN and SYDVKM. V was clipped by 5 bases and J by 9 bases, with 19 bases between them. CDR3 sequence (DNA): TGTGCCAGCAGTCTATCTGGGGGGGGTATGCGCTACACCTTC. Encoded protein: CASSLSGGGMRYTF.

V usage is TRBV21-1 and J usage is TRBJ2-2. TRBV21-1 is marked as a pseudogene. CDR3 length: 15 amino acids. CDR3 nucleotide sequence: TGTGCCAGCAGCAAAAGGAACATATTTTCGGGGGAGCTGTTTTTT. As protein: CASSKRNIFSGELFF.

V usage is TRBV29-1 and J usage is TRBJ2-3; D is undetermined. The V gene lost 0 bases and the J gene lost 2 bases, with 9 bases spanning the gap. The V gene's germline CDR1 is SQVTM and CDR2 ANQGSEA. CDR3 length: 14 amino acids. The CDR3 bases are TGCAGCGTTGAAGATAAGGGAACCACAGATACGCAGTATTTT. This gives the protein CSVEDKGTTDTQYF.

The chain couples TRBV7-8 to TRBJ2-7, with 7 bases fitting TRBD2. V trimming: 3 bases; J trimming: 3 bases; junction bases outside the gene matches: 17. The CDR3 is made up of 18 amino acids. Germline lookup yields CDR1 SGHVS and CDR2 FQNEAQ. In DNA form, the CDR3 reads TGTGCCAGCAGCTTTTCACAGTCGGTCAGCGGGATTCGCTACGAGCAGTACTTC. It encodes CASSFSQSVSGIRYEQYF.